One and the same sample provided the 21 T cell receptor beta chains below, sequenced in a study of cytomegalovirus exposure and HLA in healthy donors. Use of 60 Vbeta and 13 Jbeta primers characterized the PCR. TCRdb's copy holds only in-frame clones and misses some; the assay was immunoSEQ multiplex PCR. The profile covers some 100,000 clones, with roughly 84% appearing a single time and approximately 1.2% taken by the ten largest. Sequencing input: PBMCs. The receptors originated from a woman between 18 and 29 years old in good health and CMV-seronegative.

The chain combines TRBV7-6 with TRBJ2-3; 12 bases are shared with TRBD1. This CDR3 comprises 16 residues. Germline lookup yields CDR1 SGHVS and CDR2 FNYEAQ. V shed 4 bases and J 4 bases; nucleotides not matched to a gene: 6. CDR3 residues: CASSSRGTGGADTQYF. The CDR3 DNA reads as TGTGCCAGCAGCTCCAGAGGGACAGGGGGCGCAGATACGCAGTATTTT. Full variable domain (remainder filled in from reference TRBV7-6 and TRBJ2-3): GAGVSQSPRYKVTKRGQDVALRCDPISGHVSLYWYRQALGQGPEFLTYFNYEAQQDKSGLPNDRFSAERPEGSISTLTIQRTEQRDSAMYRCASSSRGTGGADTQYFGPGTRLTVL.

The chain recombines TRBV28 with TRBJ2-4, with 10 bases identical to TRBD1. This CDR3 spans 17 amino acids. In germline, CDR1 is MDHEN, CDR2 SYDVKM. The trim removed 4 bases at V and 1 base at J, leaving 7 bases unmatched. The CDR3 nucleotides read TGTGCCAGCAGTTCGAGACAGGGGGCGAGGGCCAAAAACATTCAGTACTTC. This sequence encodes CASSSRQGARAKNIQYF.

The chain carries TRBV15 and TRBJ1-5; no reliable D call. V lost 3 bases and J 4 bases, leaving 7 bases between the germline ends. CDR3 size: 13 residues. Looked up from germline, CDR1 is LNHNV and CDR2 is YYDKDF (reference sequence). The CDR3 sequence: CATSRRENQPQHF. Written as DNA, the CDR3 is TGTGCCACCAGCAGGAGAGAAAATCAGCCCCAGCATTTT.

The chain carries TRBV11-3 and TRBJ2-1; D is unclear. This CDR3 comprises 14 residues. Germline CDR1 reads SGHNT; CDR2 reads YENEEA. V was cut by 1 base and J by 9 bases, with 13 bases left in between. The chain's CDR3 is CASSLARKHGEQFF. CDR3 sequence (DNA): TGTGCCAGCAGCTTAGCGCGGAAGCATGGTGAGCAGTTCTTC.

The CDR3 DNA follows: TGTGCCACCAGCAGAGATCAGGTCTCCTACGAGCAGTACTTC. This sequence encodes CATSRDQVSYEQYF. V gene TRBV15 combines with J gene TRBJ2-7; D gene unclear. Germline V lookup: CDR1 LNHNV, CDR2 YYDKDF (reference sequence). The CDR3 loop spans 14 amino acids. V lost 0 bases to trimming and J lost 0 bases, with 6 bases between them. The whole variable domain, remainder taken from reference TRBV15 and TRBJ2-7, is DAMVIQNPRYQVTQFGKPVTLSCSQTLNHNVMYWYQQKSSQAPKLLFHYYDKDFNNEADTPDNFQSRRPNTSFCFLDIRSPGLGDTAMYLCATSRDQVSYEQYFGPGTRLTVT.

The V call is TRBV11-1, the J call TRBJ2-7; 10 bases fit TRBD1. This CDR3 is 13 amino acids long. The V gene's germline CDR1 is SGHAT and CDR2 FQDESV (reference sequence). Losses at the gene ends were 1 base for V and 6 bases for J; bases not matched to a gene: 0. The CDR3 spells CASSLGTGGEQYF. The DNA of the CDR3 is TGTGCCAGCAGCTTAGGGACAGGGGGCGAGCAGTACTTC. Full variable domain (remainder filled in from reference TRBV11-1 and TRBJ2-7): EAEVAQSPRYKITEKSQAVAFWCDPISGHATLYWYRQILGQGPELLVQFQDESVVDDSQLPKDRFSAERLKGVDSTLKIQPAELGDSAMYLCASSLGTGGEQYFGPGTRLTVT.

This clone occurred once. This chain connects TRBV7-3 to TRBJ2-2; D perhaps matches TRBD2 (6 bases). There are 17 residues in the CDR3. CDR1 is SGHTA, CDR2 FQGTGA, per germline. V lost 1 base, J lost 0 bases, and 12 bases lay in between. The CDR3, as DNA: TGTGCCAGCAGCTTAAAGGGGAAGCGGGCGAACACCGGGGAGCTGTTTTTT. It specifies CASSLKGKRANTGELFF. Full variable domain (outside the CDR3, taken from reference TRBV7-3 and TRBJ2-2): GAGVSQTPSNKVTEKGKYVELRCDPISGHTALYWYRQSLGQGPEFLIYFQGTGAADDSGLPNDRFFAVRPEGSVSTLKIQRTERGDSAVYLCASSLKGKRANTGELFFGEGSRLTVL.

The sample holds a few counts of this clone. This chain connects TRBV9 to TRBJ2-1; 9 nucleotides agree with TRBD2. The V gene's germline CDR1 is SGDLS and CDR2 YYNGEE. The CDR3 consists of 18 residues. V dropped 0 bases and J dropped 8; count of bases not matched to a gene: 15. The CDR3 nucleotides read TGTGCCAGCAGCGTAGACTATGCGGGAGGGGGGGGTAGGTATGAGCAGTTCTTC. Residues: CASSVDYAGGGGRYEQFF.

Concerning this clone: At one of its ends the junction is not consistent with the germline gene, which may arise from a read error. The J gene is TRBJ1-3, the V gene TRBV7-9, with D unclear. From germline, CDR1 is SEHNR and CDR2 FQNEAQ (reference sequence). The CDR3 extends over 14 amino acids. CDR3 coding DNA: TGTTCCAGCAGACGAGACATCTCTGGAAACACCATATATTTT. Amino acids: CSSRRDISGNTIYF.

Of note for this clone: One junction end disagrees with the germline gene, perhaps due to a read error. The chain is built from TRBV7-7 and TRBJ1-6; D remains ambiguous. CDR1 and CDR2 (germline): SSHAT, FNYEAQ (reference sequence). This CDR3 spans 16 amino acids. The CDR3 spells CASSLELLPGNSPLHF. The CDR3 DNA reads as TGTGCTAGCAGCTTAGAATTGTTGCCGGGTAATTCACCCCTCCACTTT.

This sequence joins TRBV21-1 and TRBJ2-7; TRBD2 is the table's D call, not checked against the DNA. The J call is uncertain, as TRBJ2-5 better fits the DNA end. TRBV21-1 is a listed pseudogene. This CDR3 spans 11 amino acids. The CDR3 is CASSKVETQYF. In DNA form, the CDR3 reads TGTGCCAGCAGCAAGGTGGAGACCCAGTACTTC.

This chain connects TRBV15 to TRBJ2-3; D is unclear. The CDR3 contains 14 residues. The V end was cut by 0 bases, the J end by 4 bases, with 8 bases between. CDR1 is LNHNV and CDR2 is YYDKDF in the germline V gene (reference sequence). The CDR3: CATSRDLVADTQYF. CDR3 nucleotide sequence: TGTGCCACCAGCAGAGACTTAGTAGCAGATACGCAGTATTTT.

This sequence joins TRBV5-4 and TRBJ1-6; D unclear. Germline CDR1 is SGHNT and CDR2 is YYREEE (reference sequence). Between the trimmed V and J ends, which lost 0 bases and 6 bases, there was a span of 7 bases. The CDR3 length is 14 residues. The CDR3 DNA reads TGTGCCAGCAGCTTGGACCGGGTTAATTCACCCCTCCACTTT. Translation gives CASSLDRVNSPLHF.

V usage is TRBV7-2 and J usage is TRBJ2-1; 8 bases are a match to TRBD2. CDR3 length: 15 residues. The V gene end was trimmed by 1 base and the J gene end by 6 bases; junction bases not matched to a gene: 5. Germline lookup yields CDR1 SGHTA and CDR2 FQGNSA. The CDR3 reads CASSLDGRAVNEQFF. The CDR3 DNA sequence: TGTGCCAGCAGCTTAGACGGGAGGGCCGTCAATGAGCAGTTCTTC.

The chain carries TRBV28 and TRBJ1-5; the D gene is possibly TRBD1 (5 bases). This CDR3 has 13 residues. Trimming pared 2 bases from V and 5 bases from J, leaving 7 bases between. Germline values: CDR1 MDHEN, CDR2 SYDVKM. In nucleotides, the CDR3 is TGTGCCAGCAGTTTAGCGGGGGATCAGCCCCAGCATTTT. Encoded protein: CASSLAGDQPQHF.

The rearrangement links TRBV6-4 to TRBJ2-3; perhaps TRBD2 as D (5 bases). Germline CDR1 is MRHNA and CDR2 is SNTAGT. CDR3 length equals 13 residues. V shed 4 bases and J shed 8 bases, with 13 bases lying between them. The CDR3 coding sequence is TGTGCCAGCAGTGGGGGAGATCCTGGTACGCAGTATTTT. As protein: CASSGGDPGTQYF.

V is TRBV6-1 and J is TRBJ2-3; TRBD2 aligns across 7 bases. The CDR3 length is 14 residues. Losses at the gene ends were 6 bases for V and 5 bases for J; bases not matched to a gene: 8. Germline V gene lookup returns CDR1 MNHNS and CDR2 SASEGT. CDR3 region: CASRGLGGRDTQYF. The CDR3 DNA is TGTGCCAGCAGAGGACTAGGAGGGAGAGATACGCAGTATTTT.

The rearrangement links TRBV7-9 to TRBJ2-7; TRBD2 aligns across 16 bases. Germline V lookup: CDR1 SEHNR, CDR2 FQNEAQ (reference sequence). The CDR3 sequence is 15 residues long. V gave up 5 bases and J gave up 8 bases; unmatched junction bases: 6. CDR3 nucleotides: TGTGCCAGCAGCCAGCCGGGACTAGCGGGAGGGCAGCAGTACTTC. Its protein product is CASSQPGLAGGQQYF.

The chain couples TRBV21-1 to TRBJ2-7; the table's TRBD1 call for D was not verified on the DNA. TRBV21-1 is tagged as a pseudogene. The length of the CDR3 is 17 residues. CDR3 amino acids: CASSKRDRGTASYEQYF. The CDR3 nucleotides read TGTGCCAGCAGCAAAAGGGACAGGGGTACGGCGTCCTACGAGCAGTACTTC.

This chain joins TRBV7-2 and TRBJ1-4; D is unresolved. Trimming removed 0 bases from V and 0 bases from J, with 5 bases in between. The CDR3 extends over 15 amino acids. Germline V gene data show CDR1 as SGHTA and CDR2 as FQGNSA. Written as DNA, the CDR3 is TGTGCCAGCAGCTTAGCCTCGGCAACTAATGAAAAACTGTTTTTT. Its protein product is CASSLASATNEKLFF. The full variable domain, in which reference TRBV7-2 and TRBJ1-4 provide the parts outside the CDR3, is GAGVSQSPSNKVTEKGKDVELRCDPISGHTALYWYRQSLGQGLEFLIYFQGNSAPDKSGLPSDRFSAERTGGSVSTLTIQRTQQEDSAVYLCASSLASATNEKLFFGSGTQLSVL.

The rearrangement uses TRBV7-9 and TRBJ2-4; TRBD2 aligns across 8 bases. CDR3 length: 17 residues. CDR1 is SEHNR and CDR2 is FQNEAQ in the germline V gene (reference sequence). Trimming cost V 5 bases and J 4 bases; bases outside gene matches: 13. DNA of the CDR3: TGTGCCAGCAGCCAAGCATTAGCGGGGTCAAGGAAAAACATTCAGTACTTC. It is translated as CASSQALAGSRKNIQYF.